A single sample is the source of the 19 T cell receptor beta chains below, sequenced in a study of CD8+ T cells in alopecia areata (dated 2018 in TCRdb). The library came from the immunoSEQ multiplex PCR assay. RNA was extracted from all samples and reverse transcribed into cDNA as template for TCR sequencing. The table comes from immuneACCESS by way of TCRdb, which keeps in-frame sequences with V and J called. Part of the clones is missing from these tables; in studies checked, under half for an unresolved V gene and the rest for unknown reasons. This sample gives around 150,000 clones in total; 55% to 75% of them show up just once. Jointly, the top ten make up about 0.94% of the sample. What this sample's time point label stands for: about four weeks on oral tofacitinib. The label giving this sample's treatment or condition can be read as: oral pan-JAK inhibitor, 5-10 mg twice daily. The sequencing used CD4+ T cells sorted from blood, collected at week 4, from a patient treated with tofacitinib. The receptors derive from a human donor with alopecia areata.

The chain recombines TRBV7-2 with TRBJ2-5, with D perhaps matching TRBD2 (5 bases). In germline, CDR1 is SGHTA, CDR2 FQGNSA. The V and J ends lost 7 bases and 7 bases respectively, with 19 bases between them. The CDR3 is made up of 14 amino acids. The CDR3 protein is CASNQDPGYRTQYF. The CDR3 nucleotides are TGTGCCAGCAACCAGGACCCGGGGTACAGGACCCAGTACTTC. The full variable domain, in which reference TRBV7-2 and TRBJ2-5 provide the parts outside the CDR3, is GAGVSQSPSNKVTEKGKDVELRCDPISGHTALYWYRQSLGQGLEFLIYFQGNSAPDKSGLPSDRFSAERTGGSVSTLTIQRTQQEDSAVYLCASNQDPGYRTQYFGPGTRLLVL.

This clone was detected a few times. This sequence joins TRBV13 and TRBJ2-2; maybe TRBD1 (6 bases). The CDR3 totals 14 residues. The V and J ends lost 4 bases and 3 bases respectively, with 9 bases between them. Germline CDR1 PRHDT, CDR2 FYEKMQ (reference sequence). In nucleotides, the CDR3 is TGTGCCAGCAGCTCGAACAGGGACACCGGGGAGCTGTTTTTT. Protein sequence: CASSSNRDTGELFF. The variable domain in full, completed from reference TRBV13 and TRBJ2-2, reads AAGVIQSPRHLIKEKRETATLKCYPIPRHDTVYWYQQGPGQDPQFLISFYEKMQSDKGSIPDRFSAQQFSDYHSELNMSSLELGDSALYFCASSSNRDTGELFFGEGSRLTVL.

The V and J genes are TRBV25-1 and TRBJ1-2, with D perhaps matching TRBD1 (5 bases). In germline, CDR1 is MGHDK, CDR2 SYGVNS. Trimming removed 3 bases from V and 2 bases from J, with 13 bases in between. The CDR3 has 15 amino acids. Here the CDR3 DNA reads TGTGCCAGCAGTGAGGGAGGGACGAAAAACTATGGCTACACCTTC. Its translation: CASSEGGTKNYGYTF.

The chain couples TRBV5-6 to TRBJ2-3; D is uncertain. CDR1 is SGHDT, CDR2 YYEEEE, per germline. Trimming took 3 bases from V and 1 from J, leaving 18 bases between them. The CDR3 sequence is 17 residues long. Written as DNA, the CDR3 is TGTGCCAGCAGCTCCCCTCGGGCGGCGGTAGGCACAGATACGCAGTATTTT. Protein sequence: CASSSPRAAVGTDTQYF.

This clone was seen more than once but under ten times. The genes are TRBV25-1 and TRBJ2-7; D possibly corresponds to TRBD1 (6 bases). V dropped 4 bases and J dropped 5 bases, with 15 bases sitting between them. The germline CDR1 and CDR2 sequences are MGHDK and SYGVNS. The CDR3 contains 14 residues. The CDR3 bases are TGTGCCAGCAGTGCCAACAGGGTCGGTAACGAGCAGTACTTC. Amino acid sequence: CASSANRVGNEQYF.

The chain has TRBV5-4 and TRBJ2-5, with D hard to call. Germline assignment: CDR1 SGHNT and CDR2 YYREEE (reference sequence). The CDR3 length is 13 residues. V lost 1 base to trimming and J lost 3 bases, with 7 bases between them. The CDR3 region is CASSLRQEETQYF. The CDR3 DNA is TGTGCCAGCAGCTTGAGGCAGGAAGAGACCCAGTACTTC.

On this clone itself: The sample carries other DNA sequences with the same CDR3. The rearrangement uses TRBV30 and TRBJ1-5, with D perhaps TRBD1 (5 bases). This CDR3 comprises 14 residues. Germline CDR1 and CDR2: GTSNPN and SVGIG (reference sequence). Trimming left V 0 bases short and J 0 bases short, with 6 bases between. The CDR3 reads CAWSVGHSNQPQHF. For the CDR3, the DNA is TGTGCCTGGAGTGTAGGACATAGCAATCAGCCCCAGCATTTT.

The chain recombines TRBV7-3 with TRBJ2-3; possibly TRBD1 for D (6 bases). Germline CDR1 and CDR2: SGHTA and FQGTGA. The CDR3 has 14 residues. Trimming shortened V by 3 bases and J by 2 bases, and 9 bases separated the two germline ends. CDR3 amino acids: CASSLGTPTDTQYF. The CDR3 nucleotides read TGTGCCAGCAGCTTGGGGACACCCACAGATACGCAGTATTTT.

The rearrangement joins TRBV6-5 to TRBJ2-2, with 8 positions matching TRBD2. CDR1 and CDR2 from the germline V gene are MNHEY and SVGAGI. V gave up 10 bases and J gave up 4 bases; unmatched junction bases: 11. CDR3 length: 15 amino acids. The CDR3 sequence: CAIRGGRSGTGELFF. CDR3 bases: TGTGCCATACGGGGGGGGCGGTCGGGCACCGGGGAGCTGTTTTTT.

The chain's CDR3 is CASSLVFGETQYF. CDR3 in DNA: TGTGCCAGCAGCTTAGTGTTCGGGGAGACCCAGTACTTC. The chain couples TRBV7-2 to TRBJ2-5; no clear D. There are 13 residues in the CDR3. The germline CDR1 and CDR2 sequences are SGHTA and FQGNSA. The V gene lost 1 base and the J gene lost 5 bases, with 8 bases spanning the gap.

A few counts support this clone. The rearrangement joins TRBV5-1 to TRBJ1-1, with D possibly TRBD1 on 5 matching bases. The CDR3 runs to 13 residues. CDR1 and CDR2 (germline): SGHRS, YFSETQ. V was trimmed by 1 base and J by 7 bases, leaving 11 bases between them. CDR3 DNA sequence: TGCGCCAGCAGCTTGAATTGGGGGAGTGAAGCTTTCTTT. Translation: CASSLNWGSEAFF.

The CDR3 DNA sequence: TGCAGCGTACTCGGGACAGATTACACAGATACGCAGTATTTT. It encodes CSVLGTDYTDTQYF. The genes are TRBV29-1 and TRBJ2-3, with 7 bases identical to TRBD1. Per germline, CDR1 SQVTM and CDR2 ANQGSEA. J was trimmed by 2 bases and V by 6 bases; bases with no gene match: 8. The CDR3 loop spans 14 amino acids.

This clone turned up a few times. The chain is built from TRBV30 and TRBJ1-5, with D unclear. This CDR3 is built from 14 residues. CDR1 and CDR2 from the germline V gene are GTSNPN and SVGIG (reference sequence). Trimming took off 3 bases at V and 3 bases at J, with 12 bases between the two ends. The DNA for the CDR3 is TGTGCCTGGAGCTCCCGGGAGCTCAATCAGCCCCAGCATTTT. Its protein product is CAWSSRELNQPQHF.

This clone appeared a few times. The V call is TRBV25-1, the J call TRBJ1-2; D ambiguous. Deletions cut 1 base from V and 5 bases from J, with 8 bases between. The CDR3 contains 13 residues. CDR1 is MGHDK, CDR2 SYGVNS, per germline. CDR3: CASSESGLYGYTF. As DNA, the CDR3 is TGTGCCAGCAGTGAATCAGGACTATATGGCTACACCTTC.

The V and J genes are TRBV25-1 and TRBJ2-7; D possibly corresponds to TRBD2 (6 bases). This CDR3 has 14 amino acids. The V end lost 3 bases, the J end lost 2 bases, and 11 bases lay between the germline ends. Germline values: CDR1 MGHDK, CDR2 SYGVNS. The CDR3 DNA sequence: TGTGCCAGCAGTGACCAGGGAGGACCCTACGAGCAGTACTTC. Amino acids: CASSDQGGPYEQYF.

The gene calls are TRBV27 and TRBJ2-3; D is undetermined. Germline CDR1 MNHEY, CDR2 SMNVEV (reference sequence). This CDR3 region has 14 residues. The ends were cut back, 3 bases at V and 1 base at J, with 8 bases in the middle. Here the CDR3 DNA reads TGTGCCAGCAGTTTGGCCGGGCGCACAGATACGCAGTATTTT. Its translation: CASSLAGRTDTQYF.

This chain links TRBV7-8 with TRBJ2-5; no clear D. The ends were cut back, 3 bases at V and 4 bases at J, with 6 bases in the middle. The CDR3 spans 12 residues. Per germline, CDR1 SGHVS and CDR2 FQNEAQ. This chain's CDR3 is CASSFTSETQYF. CDR3 sequence (DNA): TGTGCCAGCAGCTTCACATCAGAGACCCAGTACTTC.

V is TRBV25-1 and J is TRBJ2-7; D gene uncertain. Germline V CDR1 and CDR2: MGHDK, SYGVNS. The length of the CDR3 is 13 residues. Trimming cost V 3 bases and J 7 bases, with 13 bases left between them. Here the CDR3 DNA reads TGTGCCAGCAGTGAGAGTCCGCGAGAGGAGCAGTACTTC. Protein product: CASSESPREEQYF.

This clone has only one observation. V gene TRBV2 combines with J gene TRBJ2-7; perhaps TRBD2 as D (5 bases). The CDR3 contains 12 residues. V was pared by 7 bases and J by 0 bases, with 7 bases between. CDR1 is SNHLY and CDR2 is FYNNEI in the germline V gene. The CDR3 loop is CASTGDSYEQYF. Here the CDR3 DNA reads TGTGCCAGCACCGGGGACTCCTACGAGCAGTACTTC.